This T cell receptor (beta chain) was captured by sequencing in a study of long-term antiretroviral therapy in people with HIV. Every participant gave one or more pre-ART and two or more post-ART PBMC samples. The content of samples before DNA extraction was roughly 0.9-11 million cryopreserved PBMC. CDR3 length: 13 amino acids. CDR1 is SGHAT and CDR2 is FQNNGV in the germline V gene. The trim removed 5 bases at V and 5 bases at J, leaving 3 bases unmatched. Sequencing used immunoSEQ v3.0 at survey level. The study targeted roughly 40,000-50,000 T-cell genomes per sample in sequencing. Repertoires were generated with immunoSEQ multiplex PCR, while TCRdb's copy carries only in-frame clones and drops some. Seen here are 9,500 to 15,000 clones, around 77% observed once, and the top ten hold under 14%.

The chain uses TRBV11-2 and TRBJ2-3; 8 bases fit TRBD2. The receptor comes from a woman aged 40-49 years with HIV. The sample consisted of unsorted PBMCs, taken 0.8 years before starting antiretroviral therapy. CDR3 in amino acids: CASSPGGGDTQYF. The CDR3 DNA is TGTGCCAGCAGCCCGGGGGGGGGAGATACGCAGTATTTT.